This TCR beta chain was recovered during a study of blood T cells in healthy people across ages. Across the study: Template switching picked up about one barcoded beta molecule for each two T cells.

Combining a sample-barcoded 5' primer with a J-beta primer mix, a second PCR ran for roughly 7 to 11 cycles. Each cDNA molecule carried a tag from a template-switch adaptor that contained 12 random nucleotides. TCRdb re-called the 5' RACE reads with MiXCR, one entry per CDR3 protein. The table includes about 750,000 distinct CDR3 sequences, about 55% detected once. Germline loops: CDR1 SGHTA, CDR2 FQGNSA. The CDR3 is 19 amino acids. Germline trimming cut 2 bases from V and 0 bases from J; bases unmatched to any gene: 12. This clonotype originated in a man aged 80 or over in good health. The sequenced sample consisted of blood. This chain connects TRBV7-2 to TRBJ2-7; 11 nucleotides line up with TRBD2. The CDR3, as DNA: TGTGCCAGCAGCTTACGACTAGCGGGAAGATTCAAAAGCTCCTACGAGCAGTACTTC. This sequence encodes CASSLRLAGRFKSSYEQYF.